This T cell receptor beta chain was sequenced in a study of Tregs in tolerant kidney transplant recipients. This clone counts as medium-sized (0.01 to 0.1%). CD4+CD25+CD127- Tregs, CD4+CD25- non-Tregs, CD4 and CD8 cells were sorted. The CDR3 has 17 amino acids. Per germline, CDR1 SNHLY and CDR2 FYNNEI. V lost 0 bases to trimming and J lost 5 bases; unmatched junction nucleotides: 11. Clones were sequenced by immunoSEQ multiplex PCR, and TCRdb holds only the in-frame ones, with some missing. There are tens of thousands of clones in the sample; roughly 84% occur only once, and 4.5% to 5.5% lies in the top ten.

This chain links TRBV2 with TRBJ1-2; 8 bases match TRBD1. The sample was CD4+ T cells from blood. This clonotype originated in a human donor in good health. CDR3 sequence (DNA): TGTGCCAGCAGTGAAGCGCAGGGGGCCCCGACCGTTTATGGCTACACCTTC. It codes for CASSEAQGAPTVYGYTF. Full variable domain (outside the CDR3, taken from reference TRBV2 and TRBJ1-2): EPEVTQTPSHQVTQMGQEVILRCVPISNHLYFYWYRQILGQKVEFLVSFYNNEISEKSEIFDDQFSVERPDGSNFTLKIRSTKLEDSAMYFCASSEAQGAPTVYGYTFGSGTRLTVV.